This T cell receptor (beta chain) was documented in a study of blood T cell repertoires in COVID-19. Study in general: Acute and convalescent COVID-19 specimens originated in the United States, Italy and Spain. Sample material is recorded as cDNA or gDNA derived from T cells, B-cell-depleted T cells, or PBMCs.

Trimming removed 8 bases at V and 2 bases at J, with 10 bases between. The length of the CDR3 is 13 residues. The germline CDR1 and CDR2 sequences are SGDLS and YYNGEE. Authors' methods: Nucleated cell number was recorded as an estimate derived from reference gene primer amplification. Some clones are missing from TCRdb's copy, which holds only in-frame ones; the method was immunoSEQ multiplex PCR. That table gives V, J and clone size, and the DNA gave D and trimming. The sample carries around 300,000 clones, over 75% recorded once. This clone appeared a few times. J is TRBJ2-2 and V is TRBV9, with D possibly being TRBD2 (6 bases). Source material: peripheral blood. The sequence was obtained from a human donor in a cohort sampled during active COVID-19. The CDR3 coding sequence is TGTGCCAGTGGACTATACAACACCGGGGAGCTGTTTTTT. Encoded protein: CASGLYNTGELFF.